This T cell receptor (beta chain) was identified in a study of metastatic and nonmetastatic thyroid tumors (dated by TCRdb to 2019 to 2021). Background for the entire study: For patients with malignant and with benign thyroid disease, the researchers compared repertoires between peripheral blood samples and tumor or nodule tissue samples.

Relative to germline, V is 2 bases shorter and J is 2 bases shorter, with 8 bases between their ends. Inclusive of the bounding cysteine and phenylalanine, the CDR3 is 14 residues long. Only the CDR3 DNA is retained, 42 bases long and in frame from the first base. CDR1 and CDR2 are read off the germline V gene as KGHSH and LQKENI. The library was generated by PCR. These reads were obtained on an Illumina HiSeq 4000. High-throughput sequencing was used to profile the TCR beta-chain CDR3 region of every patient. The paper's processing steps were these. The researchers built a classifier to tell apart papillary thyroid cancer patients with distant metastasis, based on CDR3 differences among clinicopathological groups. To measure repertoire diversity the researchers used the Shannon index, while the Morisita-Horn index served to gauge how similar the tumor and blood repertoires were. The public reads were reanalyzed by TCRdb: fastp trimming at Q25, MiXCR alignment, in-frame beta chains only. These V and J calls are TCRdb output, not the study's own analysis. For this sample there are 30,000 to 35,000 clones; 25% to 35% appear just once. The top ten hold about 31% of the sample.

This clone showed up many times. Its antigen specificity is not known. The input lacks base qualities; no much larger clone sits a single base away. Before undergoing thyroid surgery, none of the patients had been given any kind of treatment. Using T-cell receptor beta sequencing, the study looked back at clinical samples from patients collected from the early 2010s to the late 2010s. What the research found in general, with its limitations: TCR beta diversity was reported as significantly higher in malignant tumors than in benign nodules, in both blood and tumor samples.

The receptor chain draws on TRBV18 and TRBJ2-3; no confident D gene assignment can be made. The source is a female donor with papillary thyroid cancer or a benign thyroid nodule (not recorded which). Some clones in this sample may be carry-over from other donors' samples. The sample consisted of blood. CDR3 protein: CASSPARITDTQYF. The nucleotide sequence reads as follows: TGTGCCAGCTCACCAGCCAGAATCACAGATACGCAGTATTTT. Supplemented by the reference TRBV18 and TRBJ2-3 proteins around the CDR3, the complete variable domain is NAGVMQNPRHLVRRRGQEARLRCSPMKGHSHVYWYRQLPEEGLKFMVYLQKENIIDESGMPKERFSAEFPKEGPSILRIQQVVRGDSAAYFCASSPARITDTQYFGPGTRLTVL.